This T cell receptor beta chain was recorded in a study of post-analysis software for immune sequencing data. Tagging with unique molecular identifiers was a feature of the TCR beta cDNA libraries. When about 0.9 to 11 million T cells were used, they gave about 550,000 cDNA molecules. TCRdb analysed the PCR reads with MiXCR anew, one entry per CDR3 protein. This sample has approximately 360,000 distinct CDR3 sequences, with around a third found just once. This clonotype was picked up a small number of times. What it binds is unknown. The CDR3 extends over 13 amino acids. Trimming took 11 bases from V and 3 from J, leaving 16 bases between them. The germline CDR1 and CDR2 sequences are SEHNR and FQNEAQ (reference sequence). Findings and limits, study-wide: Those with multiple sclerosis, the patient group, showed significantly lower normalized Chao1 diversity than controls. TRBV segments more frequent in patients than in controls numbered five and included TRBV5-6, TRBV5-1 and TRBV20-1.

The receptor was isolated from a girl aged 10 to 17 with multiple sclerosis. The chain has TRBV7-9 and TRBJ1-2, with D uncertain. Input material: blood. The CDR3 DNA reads TGTGCCGGATCGGGCGAGGTTTACTATGGCTACACCTTC. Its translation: CAGSGEVYYGYTF.